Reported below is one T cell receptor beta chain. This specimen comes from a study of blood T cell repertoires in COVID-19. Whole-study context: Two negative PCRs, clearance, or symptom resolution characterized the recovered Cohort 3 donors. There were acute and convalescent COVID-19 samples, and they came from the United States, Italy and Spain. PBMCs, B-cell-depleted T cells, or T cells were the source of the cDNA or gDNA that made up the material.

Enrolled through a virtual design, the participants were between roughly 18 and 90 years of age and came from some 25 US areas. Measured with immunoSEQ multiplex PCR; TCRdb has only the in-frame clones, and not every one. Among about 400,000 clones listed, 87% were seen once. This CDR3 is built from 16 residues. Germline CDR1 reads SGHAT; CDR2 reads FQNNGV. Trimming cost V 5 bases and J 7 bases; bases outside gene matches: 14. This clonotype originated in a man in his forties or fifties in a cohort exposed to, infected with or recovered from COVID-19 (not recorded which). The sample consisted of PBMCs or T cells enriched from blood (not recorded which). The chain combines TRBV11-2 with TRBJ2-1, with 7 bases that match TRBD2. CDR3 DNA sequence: TGTGCCAGCAGCCGGGCTAGGGCGGGAGAAAGGAATGAGCAGTTCTTC. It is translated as CASSRARAGERNEQFF.